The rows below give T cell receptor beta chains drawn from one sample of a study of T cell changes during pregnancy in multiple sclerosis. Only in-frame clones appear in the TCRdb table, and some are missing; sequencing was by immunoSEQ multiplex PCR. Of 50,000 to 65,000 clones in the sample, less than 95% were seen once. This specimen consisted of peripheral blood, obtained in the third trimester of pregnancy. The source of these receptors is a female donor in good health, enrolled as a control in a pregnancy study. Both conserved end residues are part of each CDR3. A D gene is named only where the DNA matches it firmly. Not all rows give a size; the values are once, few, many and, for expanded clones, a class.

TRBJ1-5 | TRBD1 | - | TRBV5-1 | TGCGCCAGCAGCGTCGAGGGGGCTGGGCAGCCCCAGCATTTT | CASSVEGAGQPQHF
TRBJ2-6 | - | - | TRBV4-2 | TGTGCCAGCAGCCAACCACAGGGAAGTGGGGCCAACGTCCTGACTTTC | CASSQPQGSGANVLTF
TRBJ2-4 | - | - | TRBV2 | TGTGCCAGCAGACCCATCGACTCGGCCAAAAACATTCAGTACTTC | CASRPIDSAKNIQYF
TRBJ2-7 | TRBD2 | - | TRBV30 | TGTGCCTGGAGTAGGGGGGGGGTCGCGGGAGGGTACTACGAGCAGTACTTC | CAWSRGGVAGGYYEQYF
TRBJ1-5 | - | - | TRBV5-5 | TGTGCCAGCAGCCGGGGGGTAAGCAATCAGCCCCAGCATTTT | CASSRGVSNQPQHF
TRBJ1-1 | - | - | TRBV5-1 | TGCGCCAGCACCAGGGGCATGAACACTGAAGCTTTCTTT | CASTRGMNTEAFF
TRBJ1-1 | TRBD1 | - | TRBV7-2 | TGTGCCAGCAGCGGCCGGGACAGAGCTTTCTTT | CASSGRDRAFF
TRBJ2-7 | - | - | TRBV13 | TGTGCCAGCAGCTTGAACAGGGCATTCGAGCAGTACTTC | CASSLNRAFEQYF
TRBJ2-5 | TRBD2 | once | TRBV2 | TGTGCCAGCAATAACCCACTAGCGGAGACCCAGTACTTC | CASNNPLAETQYF
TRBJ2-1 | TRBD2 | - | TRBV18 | TGTGCCAGCTCAAAGGGACTAGCGGGCTACAATGAGCAGTTCTTC | CASSKGLAGYNEQFF
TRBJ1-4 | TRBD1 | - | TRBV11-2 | TGTGCCAGCAGCTTCCTAGGGACAGCCACAACTAATGAAAAACTGTTTTTT | CASSFLGTATTNEKLFF
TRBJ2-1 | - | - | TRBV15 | TGTGCCACCAGCAGAGCAGACCTAGGACTCCCGGTACCGGGTACGAATGAGCAGTTCTTC | CATSRADLGLPVPGTNEQFF
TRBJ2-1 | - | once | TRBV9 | TGTGCCAGCAGCGTAGAGGGTAGCGCTACCTATGAGCAGTTCTTC | CASSVEGSATYEQFF
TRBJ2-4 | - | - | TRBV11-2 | TGTGCCAGCAGCTCGACCCCGGGAAAGGGAGCCAAAAACATTCAGTACTTC | CASSSTPGKGAKNIQYF
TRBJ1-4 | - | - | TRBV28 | TGTGCCAGCATCCCCGCAGGCGCTAATGAAAAACTGTTTTTT | CASIPAGANEKLFF
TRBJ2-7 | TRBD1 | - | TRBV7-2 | TGTGCCAGCAGCTTGGTGACAGGGGAATTCTACGAGCAGTACTTC | CASSLVTGEFYEQYF
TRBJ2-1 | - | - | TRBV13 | TGTGCCAGCAGCCCTGAGACTAGCAATGAGCAGTTCTTC | CASSPETSNEQFF
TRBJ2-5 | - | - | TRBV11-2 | TGTGCCAGCAGCCCTATTAGCCGGGGGGCACACCAAGAGACCCAGTACTTC | CASSPISRGAHQETQYF
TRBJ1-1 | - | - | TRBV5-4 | TGTGCCAGCAGCGCTACCCTAGGAGGGATGAACACTGAAGCTTTCTTT | CASSATLGGMNTEAFF
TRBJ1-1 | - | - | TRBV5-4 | TGTGCCAGCAGCCTGGACAGTACGGCCGACACTGAAGCTTTCTTT | CASSLDSTADTEAFF
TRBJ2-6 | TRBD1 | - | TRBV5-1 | TGCGCCAGCAGCTTGGGGTGGGACAGGAACTCTGGGGCCAACGTCCTGACTTTC | CASSLGWDRNSGANVLTF
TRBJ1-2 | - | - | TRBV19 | TGTGCCAGCGGAACAGGGAACTATGGCTACACCTTC | CASGTGNYGYTF
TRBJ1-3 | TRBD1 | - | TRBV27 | TGTGCCAGCAGTACGACAGGGCTTGGAAACACCATATATTTT | CASSTTGLGNTIYF
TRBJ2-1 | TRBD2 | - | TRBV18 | TGTGCCAGCTCACCGTGGGGTCTAGCGGGGGCCAGCAGCTCCTACAATGAGCAGTTCTTC | CASSPWGLAGASSSYNEQFF
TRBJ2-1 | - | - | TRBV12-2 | TGTGCAAGTCGAGGGTGGCGGGAAGGCTCCTACAATGAGCAGTTCTTC | CASRGWREGSYNEQFF
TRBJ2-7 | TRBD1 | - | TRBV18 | TGTGCCAGCTCGTCCATCCCGGGACAGGGGAACTACGAGCAGTACTTC | CASSSIPGQGNYEQYF
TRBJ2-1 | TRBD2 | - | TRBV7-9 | TGTGCCAGCAGCCGTACTAGCGGGGGGGCCGATGAGCAGTTCTTC | CASSRTSGGADEQFF
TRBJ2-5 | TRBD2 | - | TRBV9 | TGTGCCAGCAGCACAAAAGGCGGGGGGGCGTCAGAGACCCAGTACTTC | CASSTKGGGASETQYF
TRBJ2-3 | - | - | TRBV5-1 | TGCGCCAGCAGCTTGGCCTCGCGGCGGGACCCCCCAGATACGCAGTATTTT | CASSLASRRDPPDTQYF
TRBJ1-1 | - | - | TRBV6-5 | TGTGCCAGCAGTCTCGGGTGGAACACTGAAGCTTTCTTT | CASSLGWNTEAFF
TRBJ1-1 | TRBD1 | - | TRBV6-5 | TGTGCCAGCAAAAAGACCGCGACAGGGGAGGCTGAAGCTTTCTTT | CASKKTATGEAEAFF
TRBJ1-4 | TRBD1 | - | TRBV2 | TGTGCCGCACGGGGGACAGGGGTTGAAAAACTGTTTTTT | CAARGTGVEKLFF
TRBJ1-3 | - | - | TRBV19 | TGTGCCAGTAGTATGCGGGGCCGGGACACCATATATTTT | CASSMRGRDTIYF
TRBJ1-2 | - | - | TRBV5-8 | TGTGCCAGCAGCTCCTCAGGGATCTATGGCTACACCTTC | CASSSSGIYGYTF
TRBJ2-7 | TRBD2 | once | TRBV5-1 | TGCGCCAGCAGCTTGGGCACTAGCGGGAGGGCCCGAGCCCCCTACGAGCAGTACTTC | CASSLGTSGRARAPYEQYF
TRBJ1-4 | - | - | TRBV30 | TGTGCCTGGAGTGTACGGGGACGCGGGGGTGAAAAACTGTTTTTT | CAWSVRGRGGEKLFF
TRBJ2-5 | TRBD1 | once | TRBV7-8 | TGTGCCAGCAGCTTCCCCGGGACAGGGCAAGAGACCCAGTACTTC | CASSFPGTGQETQYF
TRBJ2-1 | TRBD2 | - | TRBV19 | TGTGCCAGTAGTATCTTTTCGTGGGAGGGATACAATGAGCAGTTCTTC | CASSIFSWEGYNEQFF
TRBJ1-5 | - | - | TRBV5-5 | TGTGCCAGCAGCTTGGCCGTTAGCAATCAGCCCCAGCATTTT | CASSLAVSNQPQHF
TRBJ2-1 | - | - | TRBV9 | TGTGCCAGCAGCGTAGATGCGGGGGCCGGGGGTAATGAGCAGTTCTTC | CASSVDAGAGGNEQFF